The clone carrying this T cell receptor (beta chain) was found a few times. Its target is not known. After 6 days with irradiated graft donor PBMCs, CFSE-labeled recipient PBMCs were FACS-sorted. The source of the sample is a study of Tregs in tolerant kidney transplant recipients. The overall study: Related graft donors supplied nonmyeloablative bone marrow transplants, and mixed chimerism was transient.

The CDR3 sequence is 14 residues long. Germline assignment: CDR1 MDHEN and CDR2 SYDVKM. The J segment lost 2 bases and the V segment lost 3 bases, leaving 4 bases of the junction unmatched. Whole-study findings and limits: Tolerant patients' donor-specific Tregs expanded beyond overall Tregs, suggesting antigen-driven growth. No direct test of biological reproducibility was done here. Nucleotide sequences could not be compared across some patients' samples due to primer changes.

The assay was immunoSEQ multiplex PCR, and TCRdb's table has in-frame clones only and misses some. The sample records 15,000 to 17,000 clones, 53% being singletons. The clonotype originates from a human patient who received a combined kidney and bone marrow transplant. This chain connects TRBV28 to TRBJ2-7; 7 nucleotides agree with TRBD2. This material consisted of CD4+ T cells from blood cultured with allogeneic cells, taken before the transplant. The CDR3 DNA sequence: TGTGCCAGCAGTTTTTTGCTAGCGGCCTACGAGCAGTACTTC. It translates to CASSFLLAAYEQYF.